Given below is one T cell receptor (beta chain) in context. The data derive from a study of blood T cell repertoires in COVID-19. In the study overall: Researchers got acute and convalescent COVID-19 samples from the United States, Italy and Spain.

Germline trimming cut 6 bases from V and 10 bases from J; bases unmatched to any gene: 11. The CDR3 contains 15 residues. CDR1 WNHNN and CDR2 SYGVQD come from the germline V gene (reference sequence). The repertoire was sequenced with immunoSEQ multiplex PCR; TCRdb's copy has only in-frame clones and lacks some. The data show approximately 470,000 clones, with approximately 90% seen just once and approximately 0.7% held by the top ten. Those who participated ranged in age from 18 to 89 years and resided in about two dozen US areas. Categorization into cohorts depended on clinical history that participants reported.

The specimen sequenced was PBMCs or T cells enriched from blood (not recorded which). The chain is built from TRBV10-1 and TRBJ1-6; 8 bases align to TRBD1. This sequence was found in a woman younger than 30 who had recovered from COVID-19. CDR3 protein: CASSEGGTGWSPLHF. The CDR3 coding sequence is TGCGCCAGCAGCGAAGGCGGGACAGGATGGTCACCCCTCCACTTT.